This T cell receptor (beta chain) was sequenced during a study of blood T cell repertoires in COVID-19. Study at large: Sites in the United States, Italy and Spain provided acute and convalescent COVID-19 samples. Sources were T cells, B-cell-depleted T cells, or PBMCs; the material itself was cDNA or gDNA.

As processed by the authors: Researchers report that nucleated cell counts were estimated from reference gene primer amplification. Here immunoSEQ multiplex PCR was the method, and the copy in TCRdb shows in-frame clones only, minus some. For V, J and clone size, that table is used; D and trimming come from the DNA. The table shows approximately 280,000 clones, with approximately 90% occurring only once. The sample taken for sequencing was peripheral blood. The receptor was isolated from a woman between 25 and 40 years old with COVID-19, enrolled during active disease.

CDR3 in amino acids: CASSLFTNYGYTF. The CDR3 coding sequence is TGCGCCAGCAGCTTGTTTACTAACTATGGCTACACCTTC. The chain has TRBV5-1 and TRBJ1-2; D not resolved. The V end lost 1 base, the J end lost 0 bases, and 4 bases lay between the germline ends. Germline lookup yields CDR1 SGHRS and CDR2 YFSETQ. The CDR3 length is 13 residues.